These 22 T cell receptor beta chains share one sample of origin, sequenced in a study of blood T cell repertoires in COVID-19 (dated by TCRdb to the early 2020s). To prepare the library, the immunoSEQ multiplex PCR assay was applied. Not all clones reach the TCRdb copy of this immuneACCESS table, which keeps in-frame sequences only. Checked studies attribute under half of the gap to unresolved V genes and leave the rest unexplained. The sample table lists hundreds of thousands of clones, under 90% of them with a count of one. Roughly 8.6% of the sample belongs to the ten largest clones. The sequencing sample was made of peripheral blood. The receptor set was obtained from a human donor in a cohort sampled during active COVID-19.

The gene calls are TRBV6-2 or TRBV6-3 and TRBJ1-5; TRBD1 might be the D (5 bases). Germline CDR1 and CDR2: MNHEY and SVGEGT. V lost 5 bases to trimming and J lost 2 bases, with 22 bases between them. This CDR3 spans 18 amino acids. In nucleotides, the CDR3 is TGTGCCAGCAGTCTGAACTGGGACTTCAGAGTGGGCAATCAGCCCCAGCATTTT. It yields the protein CASSLNWDFRVGNQPQHF.

The CDR3 loop is CSVAAMDLKNTEAFF. The CDR3 nucleotides read TGCAGCGTCGCCGCTATGGACTTGAAGAACACTGAAGCTTTCTTT. This rearrangement joins TRBV29-1 to TRBJ1-1; D is unclear. The CDR3 covers 15 residues. Per germline, CDR1 SQVTM and CDR2 ANQGSEA. V was pared by 6 bases and J by 1 base, with 18 bases between.

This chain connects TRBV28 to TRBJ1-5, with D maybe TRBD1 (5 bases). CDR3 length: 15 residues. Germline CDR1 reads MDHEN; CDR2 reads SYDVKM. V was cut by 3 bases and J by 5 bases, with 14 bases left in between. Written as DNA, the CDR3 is TGTGCCAGCAGTTTTCTTCAGGGATGGGATCAGCCCCAGCATTTT. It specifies CASSFLQGWDQPQHF.

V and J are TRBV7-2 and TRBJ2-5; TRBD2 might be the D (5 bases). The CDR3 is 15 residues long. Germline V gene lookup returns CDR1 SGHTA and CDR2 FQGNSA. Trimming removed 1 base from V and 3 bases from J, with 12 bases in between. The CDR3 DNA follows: TGTGCCAGCAGCTTAGGTGGCAGGCGGGAAGAGACCCAGTACTTC. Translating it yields CASSLGGRREETQYF.

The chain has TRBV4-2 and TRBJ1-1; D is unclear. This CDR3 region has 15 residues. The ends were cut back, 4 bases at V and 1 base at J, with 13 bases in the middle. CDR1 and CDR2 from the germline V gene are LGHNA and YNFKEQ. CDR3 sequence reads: CASSRMQVGNTEAFF. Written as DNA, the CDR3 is TGTGCCAGCAGCCGGATGCAGGTGGGGAACACTGAAGCTTTCTTT.

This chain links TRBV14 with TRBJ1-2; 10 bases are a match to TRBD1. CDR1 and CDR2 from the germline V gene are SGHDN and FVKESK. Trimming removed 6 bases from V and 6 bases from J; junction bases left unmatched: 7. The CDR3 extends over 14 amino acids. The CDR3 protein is CASRGTGEQHGYTF. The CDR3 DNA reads TGTGCCAGCAGAGGGACAGGGGAACAACATGGCTACACCTTC.

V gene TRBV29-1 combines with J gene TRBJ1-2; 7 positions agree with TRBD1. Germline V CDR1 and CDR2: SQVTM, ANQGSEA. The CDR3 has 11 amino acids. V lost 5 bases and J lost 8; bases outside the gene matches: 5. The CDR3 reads CSVRQGKGYTF. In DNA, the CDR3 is TGCAGCGTTAGACAGGGAAAAGGCTACACCTTC.

The CDR3 bases are TGCGCCAGCAGAGGGGTGGGGAGCGGGGGTTACTCCTACGAGCAGTACTTC. Amino acids: CASRGVGSGGYSYEQYF. The chain is built from TRBV5-1 and TRBJ2-7; TRBD2 agrees at 8 bases. The germline V gene has CDR1 SGHRS and CDR2 YFSETQ. CDR3 size: 17 residues. V dropped 5 bases and J dropped 0; count of bases not matched to a gene: 13.

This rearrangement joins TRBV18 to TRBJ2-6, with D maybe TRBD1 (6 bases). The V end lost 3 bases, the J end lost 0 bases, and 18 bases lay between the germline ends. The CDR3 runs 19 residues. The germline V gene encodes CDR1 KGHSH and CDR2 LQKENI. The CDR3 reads CASSPTGPRQYSGANVLTF. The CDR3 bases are TGTGCCAGCTCACCTACAGGGCCGAGACAATACTCTGGGGCCAACGTCCTGACTTTC.

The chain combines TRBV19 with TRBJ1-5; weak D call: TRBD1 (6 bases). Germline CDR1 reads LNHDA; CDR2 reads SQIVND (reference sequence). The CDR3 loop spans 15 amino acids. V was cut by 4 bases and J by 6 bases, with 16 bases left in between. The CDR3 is CASSKPGHLFQPQHF. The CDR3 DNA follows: TGTGCCAGTAGTAAACCGGGACATCTTTTTCAGCCCCAGCATTTT.

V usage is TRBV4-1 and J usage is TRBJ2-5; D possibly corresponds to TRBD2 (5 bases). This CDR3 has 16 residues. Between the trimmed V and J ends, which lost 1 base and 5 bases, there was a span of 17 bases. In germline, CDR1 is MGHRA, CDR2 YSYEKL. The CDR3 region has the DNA TGCGCCAGCAGCCAAGTCGCGTGGGAGTTAGGTGAGACCCAGTACTTC. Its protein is CASSQVAWELGETQYF.

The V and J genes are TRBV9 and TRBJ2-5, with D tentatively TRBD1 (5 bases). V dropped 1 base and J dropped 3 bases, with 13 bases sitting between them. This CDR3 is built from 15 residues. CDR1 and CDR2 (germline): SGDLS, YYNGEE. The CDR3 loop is CASSVRAGMEETQYF. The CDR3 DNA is TGTGCCAGCAGCGTAAGGGCAGGGATGGAAGAGACCCAGTACTTC.

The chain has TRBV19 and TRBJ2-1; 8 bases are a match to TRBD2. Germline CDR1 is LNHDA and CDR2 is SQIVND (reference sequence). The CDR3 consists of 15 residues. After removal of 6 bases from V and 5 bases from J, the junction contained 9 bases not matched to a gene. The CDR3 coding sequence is TGTGCCAGTAGCCCCTCCGGGACTAGGAACAATGAGCAGTTCTTC. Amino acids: CASSPSGTRNNEQFF.

The CDR3 DNA reads TGTGCCAGCAGTTATTACGGACTCAGGGGTTCACCCCTCCACTTT. Translating it yields CASSYYGLRGSPLHF. The chain employs TRBV6-5 and TRBJ1-6, with D perhaps matching TRBD1 (6 bases). The V gene's germline CDR1 is MNHEY and CDR2 SVGAGI. This CDR3 is built from 15 residues. V was trimmed by 3 bases and J by 9 bases, leaving 15 bases between them.

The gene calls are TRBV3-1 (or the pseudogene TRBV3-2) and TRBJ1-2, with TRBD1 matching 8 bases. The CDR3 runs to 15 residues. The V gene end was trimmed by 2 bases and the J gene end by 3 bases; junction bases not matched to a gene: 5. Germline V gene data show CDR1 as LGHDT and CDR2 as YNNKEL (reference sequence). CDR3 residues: CASSQLQGGDYGYTF. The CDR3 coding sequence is TGTGCCAGCAGCCAACTACAGGGGGGAGACTATGGCTACACCTTC.

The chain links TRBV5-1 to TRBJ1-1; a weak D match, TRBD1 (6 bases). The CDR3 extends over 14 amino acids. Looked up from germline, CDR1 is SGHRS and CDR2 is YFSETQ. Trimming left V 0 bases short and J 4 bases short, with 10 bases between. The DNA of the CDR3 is TGCGCCAGCAGCTTGGAGTGGGGGCCCACTGAAGCTTTCTTT. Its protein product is CASSLEWGPTEAFF.

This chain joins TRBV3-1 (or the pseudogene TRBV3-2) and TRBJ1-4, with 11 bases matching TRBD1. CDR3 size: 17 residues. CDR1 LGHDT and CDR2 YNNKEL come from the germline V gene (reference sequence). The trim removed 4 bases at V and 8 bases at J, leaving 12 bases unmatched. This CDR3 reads CASSPRDRGEGGEKLFF. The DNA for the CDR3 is TGTGCCAGCAGCCCTAGGGACAGGGGGGAAGGTGGAGAAAAACTGTTTTTT.

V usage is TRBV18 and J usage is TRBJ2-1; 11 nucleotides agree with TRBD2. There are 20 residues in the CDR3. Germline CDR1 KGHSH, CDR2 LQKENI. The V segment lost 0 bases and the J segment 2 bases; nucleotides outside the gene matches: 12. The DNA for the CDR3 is TGTGCCAGCTCACCACCTGCACTAGCGGGGGCCGGGGGGGCCTACAATGAGCAGTTCTTC. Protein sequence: CASSPPALAGAGGAYNEQFF.

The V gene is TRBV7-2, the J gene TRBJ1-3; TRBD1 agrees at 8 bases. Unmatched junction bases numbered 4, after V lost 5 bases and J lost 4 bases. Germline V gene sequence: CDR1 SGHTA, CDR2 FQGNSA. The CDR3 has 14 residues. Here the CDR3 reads CASSPQGAGNTIYF. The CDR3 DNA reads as TGTGCCAGCAGCCCGCAGGGGGCCGGAAACACCATATATTTT.

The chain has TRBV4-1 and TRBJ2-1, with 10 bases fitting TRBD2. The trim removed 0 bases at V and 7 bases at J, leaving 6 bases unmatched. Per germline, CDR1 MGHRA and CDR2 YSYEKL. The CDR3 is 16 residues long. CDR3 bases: TGCGCCAGCAGCCAAGAAGGTCTAGCGGGAGTAAATGAGCAGTTCTTC. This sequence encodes CASSQEGLAGVNEQFF.

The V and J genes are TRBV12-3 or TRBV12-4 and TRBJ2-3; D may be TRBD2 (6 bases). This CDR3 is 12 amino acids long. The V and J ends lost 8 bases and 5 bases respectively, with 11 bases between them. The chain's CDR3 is CASGGSIDTQYF. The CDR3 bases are TGTGCCAGCGGGGGGTCTATAGATACGCAGTATTTT.

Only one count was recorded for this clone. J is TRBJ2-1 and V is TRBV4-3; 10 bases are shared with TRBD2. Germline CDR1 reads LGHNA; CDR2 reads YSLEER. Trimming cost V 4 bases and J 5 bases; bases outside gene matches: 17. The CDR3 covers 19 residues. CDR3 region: CASSRSYLAGAFMDNEQFF. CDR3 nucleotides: TGCGCCAGCAGCCGTTCCTACCTAGCGGGGGCCTTCATGGACAATGAGCAGTTCTTC.